This TCR beta chain was sequenced for a study of a mutant IDH1 vaccine in newly diagnosed glioma. Study background: Patients, over weeks 1, 3, 5, 7, 11, 15, 19 and 23, received a total of eight vaccinations. Initiation of the vaccine course occurred 4-6 weeks after radiotherapy alone, or alongside temozolomide cycles.

The CDR3 sequence is 12 residues long. V was trimmed by 2 bases and J by 12 bases, leaving 16 bases between them. Germline CDR1 is GTSNPN and CDR2 is SVGIG (reference sequence). This clone has just a few counts. Its antigen is as yet unknown. Measured with immunoSEQ multiplex PCR; TCRdb has only the in-frame clones, and not every one. The table lists some 30,000 clones, 85% to 90% of them singletons, with around 2.5% in the top ten. As to time point: week 23, last vaccination. Mutant IDH1 20-mer peptide, at 300 ug, made up each vaccine dose, with topical imiquimod. This chain links TRBV30 with TRBJ1-2; D call uncertain. Sequencing used PBMCs, obtained from a glioma patient whose treatment included an IDH1 peptide vaccine. This sequence originates from a middle-aged man with glioma. The CDR3 is CAWSSGYRGNTF. The CDR3 nucleotides read TGTGCCTGGAGTAGCGGGTATCGGGGTAACACCTTC.